The text below deals with one T cell receptor beta chain. Antigen unknown. The data belong to a study of T cells expressing NK-cell markers. Broader study findings: Four of the donors also had these clonotypes leading their CD3+CD56-NKG2C+ fraction. NKG2C+ dominant clonotypes from roughly 6 donors made up about 1.0-7.5% of CD8+ T cells.

TCRdb re-called the 5' RACE reads and catalogs CDR3 proteins one per entry, DNA excluded. Recorded for this sample: 300,000 to 450,000 distinct CDR3 sequences. This TCR derives from a man aged 18 to 69 in good health. Sample: blood T cells: a sorted CD56 or NKG2C T cell subset, CD4+ or CD8+ T cells, or bulk PBMC T cells (not recorded which).

Here the CDR3 reads CASSFGGGQETQYF. V gene TRBV5-1 combines with J gene TRBJ2-5; TCRdb names TRBD1, which stays unverified in the absence of DNA. The germline gives CDR1 SGHRS, CDR2 YFSETQ. The CDR3 runs to 14 residues.